Listed below are T cell receptor beta chains from one sample, sequenced in a study of Graves' ophthalmopathy and Graves' hyperthyroidism. TCRdb fed the multiplex PCR reads into MiXCR, producing one record per CDR3 protein. The sample holds 600,000 to 700,000 distinct CDR3 sequences, about two fifths seen once. What was sequenced was peripheral blood. All receptors come from an adult man with Graves' ophthalmopathy. Each CDR3 is given with its conserved first and last residue. Fields, in order: clone size, V gene, D gene, J gene, CDR3 protein, CDR3 DNA. The D gene is left open where the match is weak. Size values are once, few and many counts, or a class for expanded clones, and some rows have none.

size: NA
V: TRBV29-1
D: TRBD1
J: TRBJ1-1
CDR3: CSVGQGFF
DNA: TGCAGCGTCGGACAGGGTTTCTTT

size: NA
V: TRBV24-1
D: NA
J: TRBJ1-1
CDR3: CATRDSGAGEAFF
DNA: TGTGCCACCAGGGACAGTGGGGCCGGCGAAGCTTTCTTT

size: many
V: TRBV5-1
D: NA
J: TRBJ2-2
CDR3: CASSLESGELFF
DNA: TGCGCCAGCAGCTTGGAATCCGGGGAGCTGTTTTTT

size: many
V: TRBV9
D: NA
J: TRBJ1-2
CDR3: CASSAGVGGYTF
DNA: TGTGCCAGCAGTGCGGGGGTGGGTGGCTACACCTTC

size: NA
V: TRBV20-1
D: NA
J: TRBJ2-5
CDR3: CSAWDTQETQYF
DNA: TGCAGTGCTTGGGACACCCAAGAGACCCAGTACTTC

size: NA
V: TRBV7-9
D: TRBD1
J: TRBJ1-2
CDR3: CASIAQGAGGYTF
DNA: TGTGCCAGCATCGCACAGGGGGCAGGGGGCTACACCTTC

size: few
V: TRBV20-1
D: TRBD1
J: TRBJ1-1
CDR3: CSARSLQGPNTEAFF
DNA: TGCAGTGCTAGAAGTCTACAGGGGCCGAACACTGAAGCTTTCTTT

size: few
V: TRBV7-2
D: TRBD1
J: TRBJ2-7
CDR3: CASSLRDREEQYF
DNA: TGTGCCAGCAGCCTTCGGGACAGGGAGGAGCAGTACTTC

size: few
V: TRBV5-1
D: NA
J: TRBJ2-7
CDR3: CASSLGPSHPPYEQYF
DNA: TGCGCCAGCAGCTTGGGTCCCAGCCACCCCCCCTACGAGCAGTACTTC

size: NA
V: TRBV19
D: TRBD1
J: TRBJ2-7
CDR3: CASSIVDRAYEQYF
DNA: TGTGCCAGTAGTATAGTCGACAGGGCGTACGAGCAGTACTTC

size: few
V: TRBV7-2
D: TRBD2
J: TRBJ2-2
CDR3: CASSLDQRLAVNTGELFF
DNA: TGTGCCAGCAGCTTAGATCAGCGACTAGCGGTCAACACCGGGGAGCTGTTTTTT

size: many
V: TRBV2
D: TRBD2
J: TRBJ2-7
CDR3: CASSEPLAGSYEQYF
DNA: TGTGCCAGCAGTGAACCCCTAGCGGGCTCATACGAGCAGTACTTC

size: NA
V: TRBV6-6
D: TRBD2
J: TRBJ2-5
CDR3: CASKGAGGNQETQYF
DNA: TGTGCCAGCAAGGGGGCGGGAGGGAACCAAGAGACCCAGTACTTC

size: few
V: TRBV6-1
D: NA
J: TRBJ1-3
CDR3: CASYGGNTIYF
DNA: TGTGCCAGCTATGGAGGAAACACCATATATTTT

size: few
V: TRBV11-3
D: NA
J: TRBJ2-7
CDR3: CASSHWRDGRYEQYF
DNA: TGTGCCAGCAGCCACTGGCGGGACGGACGCTACGAGCAGTACTTC

size: NA
V: TRBV4-2
D: NA
J: TRBJ2-5
CDR3: CASNQERDSQYF
DNA: TGTGCCAGCAACCAAGAAAGAGACTCCCAGTACTTC

size: NA
V: TRBV7-3
D: NA
J: TRBJ1-2
CDR3: CASSQVPDSHYGYTF
DNA: TGTGCCAGCAGCCAAGTCCCGGACAGTCACTATGGCTACACCTTC

size: NA
V: TRBV10-3
D: NA
J: TRBJ2-5
CDR3: CAISGTGPQETQYF
DNA: TGTGCCATCAGTGGAACAGGACCCCAAGAGACCCAGTACTTC

size: many
V: TRBV2
D: NA
J: TRBJ1-4
CDR3: CASSLQGLGANEKLFF
DNA: TGTGCCAGCAGCCTACAGGGCCTCGGGGCTAATGAAAAACTGTTTTTT

size: NA
V: TRBV7-9
D: NA
J: TRBJ1-2
CDR3: CASRDQGFGEQF
DNA: TGTGCCAGCAGGGACCAAGGATTCGGTGAGCAGTTC

size: few
V: TRBV4-3
D: TRBD2
J: TRBJ2-7
CDR3: CASSQGEGHADEQYF
DNA: TGCGCCAGCAGCCAAGGGGAGGGTCACGCAGACGAGCAGTACTTC

size: NA
V: TRBV10-3
D: NA
J: TRBJ1-5
CDR3: CAISDNRETQHF
DNA: TGTGCCATCAGTGACAACAGGGAGACCCAGCATTTT

size: many
V: TRBV5-1
D: NA
J: TRBJ1-1
CDR3: CASSLRWGEYEAFF
DNA: TGCGCCAGCAGCTTGCGCTGGGGAGAATATGAAGCTTTCTTT

size: NA
V: TRBV25-1
D: NA
J: TRBJ2-2
CDR3: CASSPNSRELFF
DNA: TGTGCCAGCAGCCCGAACAGTCGGGAGCTGTTTTTT

size: many
V: TRBV6-1
D: TRBD1
J: TRBJ1-2
CDR3: CASSYYDREMTGYTF
DNA: TGTGCCAGCAGTTACTACGACAGGGAGATGACTGGCTACACCTTC

size: many
V: TRBV25-1
D: TRBD1
J: TRBJ1-2
CDR3: CASSHRDRVVGYTF
DNA: TGTGCCAGCAGTCACAGAGACAGGGTCGTGGGCTACACCTTC